This passage covers 2 T cell receptor beta chains from one sample sequenced in a study of cytomegalovirus exposure and HLA in healthy donors. It was with 60 Vbeta and 13 Jbeta primers that the PCR ran. The protocol was immunoSEQ multiplex PCR, while the TCRdb copy is restricted to in-frame clones and leaves out a portion. The repertoire holds over 110,000 clones, 70% to 85% seen once, with more than 2.5% in the top ten. Sequenced sample: PBMCs. The source is a male donor in good health and CMV-seronegative.

J is TRBJ1-1 and V is TRBV5-1; D is ambiguous. The CDR3 consists of 14 residues. Germline assignment: CDR1 SGHRS and CDR2 YFSETQ. V was cut by 2 bases and J by 0 bases, with 8 bases left in between. CDR3 residues: CASSFGEMNTEAFF. The CDR3 DNA is TGCGCCAGCAGCTTCGGGGAGATGAACACTGAAGCTTTCTTT.

The rearrangement joins TRBV27 to TRBJ2-2, with TRBD1 identical over 9 bases. With 2 bases clipped from V and 7 bases from J, the junction kept 8 bases outside the gene matches. Per the germline V gene, CDR1 is MNHEY and CDR2 is SMNVEV (reference sequence). The CDR3 runs to 16 residues. CDR3 region: CASSLANRGQGGELFF. CDR3 nucleotides: TGTGCCAGCAGTTTAGCTAACAGGGGGCAGGGCGGGGAGCTGTTTTTT.